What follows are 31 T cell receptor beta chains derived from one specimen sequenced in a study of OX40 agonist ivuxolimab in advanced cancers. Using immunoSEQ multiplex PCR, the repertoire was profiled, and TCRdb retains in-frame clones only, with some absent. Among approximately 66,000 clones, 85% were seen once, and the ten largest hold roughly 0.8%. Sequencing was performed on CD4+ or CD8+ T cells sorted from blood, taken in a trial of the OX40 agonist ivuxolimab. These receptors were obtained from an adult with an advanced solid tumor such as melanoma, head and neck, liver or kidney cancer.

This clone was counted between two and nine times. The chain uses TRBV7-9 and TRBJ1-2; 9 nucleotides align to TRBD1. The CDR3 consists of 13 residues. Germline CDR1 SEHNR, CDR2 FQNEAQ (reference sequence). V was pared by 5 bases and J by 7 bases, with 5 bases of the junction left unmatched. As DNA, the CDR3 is TGTGCCAGCAGCCGGACAGGGGCAAGTGGCTACACCTTC. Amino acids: CASSRTGASGYTF.

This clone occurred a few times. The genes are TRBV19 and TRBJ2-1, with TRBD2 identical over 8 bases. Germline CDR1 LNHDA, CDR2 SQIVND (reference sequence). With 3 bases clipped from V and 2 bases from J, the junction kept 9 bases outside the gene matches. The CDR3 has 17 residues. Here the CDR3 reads CASSIRGSAGAYNEQFF. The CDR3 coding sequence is TGTGCCAGTAGTATTAGAGGGTCAGCGGGAGCCTACAATGAGCAGTTCTTC.

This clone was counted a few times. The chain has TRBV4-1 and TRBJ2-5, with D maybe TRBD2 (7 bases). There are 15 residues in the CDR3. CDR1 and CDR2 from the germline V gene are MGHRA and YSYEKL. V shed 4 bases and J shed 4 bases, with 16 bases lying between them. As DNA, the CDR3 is TGCGCCAGCAGCCGAGCCGGGGGGCGGGGAGAGACCCAGTACTTC. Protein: CASSRAGGRGETQYF.

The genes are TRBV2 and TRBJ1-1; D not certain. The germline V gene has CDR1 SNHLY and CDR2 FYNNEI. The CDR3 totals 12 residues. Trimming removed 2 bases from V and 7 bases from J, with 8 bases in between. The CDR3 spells CASSEIGVEAFF. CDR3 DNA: TGTGCCAGCAGTGAAATTGGGGTTGAAGCTTTCTTT.

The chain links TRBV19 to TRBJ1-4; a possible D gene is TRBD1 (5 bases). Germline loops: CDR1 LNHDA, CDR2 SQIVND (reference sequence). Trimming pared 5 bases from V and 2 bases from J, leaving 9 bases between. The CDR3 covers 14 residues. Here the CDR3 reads CASSGTGTNEKLFF. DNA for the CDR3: TGTGCCAGTAGTGGGACCGGGACTAATGAAAAACTGTTTTTT.

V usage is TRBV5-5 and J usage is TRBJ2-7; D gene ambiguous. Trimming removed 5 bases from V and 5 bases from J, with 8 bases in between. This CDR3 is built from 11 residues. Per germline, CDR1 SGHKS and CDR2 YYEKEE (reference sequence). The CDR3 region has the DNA TGTGCCAGCAGGATCAGACACGAGCAGTACTTC. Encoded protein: CASRIRHEQYF.

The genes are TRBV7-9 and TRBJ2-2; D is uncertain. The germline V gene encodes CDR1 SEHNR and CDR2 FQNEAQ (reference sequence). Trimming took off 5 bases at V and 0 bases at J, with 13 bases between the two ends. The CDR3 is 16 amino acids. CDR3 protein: CASSGSYFANTGELFF. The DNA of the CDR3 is TGTGCCAGCAGCGGAAGTTATTTCGCGAACACCGGGGAGCTGTTTTTT.

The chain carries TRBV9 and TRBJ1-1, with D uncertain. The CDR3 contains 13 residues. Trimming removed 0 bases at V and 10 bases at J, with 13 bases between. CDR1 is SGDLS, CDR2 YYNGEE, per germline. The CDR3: CASSVDLSLRAFF. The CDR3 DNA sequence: TGTGCCAGCAGCGTAGATTTGTCCCTTCGAGCTTTCTTT.

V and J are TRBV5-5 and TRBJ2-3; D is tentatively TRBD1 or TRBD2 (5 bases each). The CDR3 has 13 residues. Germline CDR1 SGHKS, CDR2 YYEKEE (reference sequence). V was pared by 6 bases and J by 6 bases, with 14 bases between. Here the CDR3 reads CASKFVGVDTQYF. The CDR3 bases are TGTGCCAGCAAGTTTGTGGGGGTGGATACGCAGTATTTT.

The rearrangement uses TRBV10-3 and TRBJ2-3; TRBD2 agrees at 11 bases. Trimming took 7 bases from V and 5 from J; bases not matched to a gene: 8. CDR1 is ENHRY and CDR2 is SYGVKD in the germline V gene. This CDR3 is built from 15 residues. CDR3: CAINRLAGQQDTQYF. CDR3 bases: TGTGCCATCAACAGACTAGCGGGGCAGCAAGATACGCAGTATTTT.

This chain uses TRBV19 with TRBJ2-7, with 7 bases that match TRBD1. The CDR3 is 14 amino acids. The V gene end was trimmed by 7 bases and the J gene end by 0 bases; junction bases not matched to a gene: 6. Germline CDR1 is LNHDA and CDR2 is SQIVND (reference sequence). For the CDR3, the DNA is TGTGCCAGTACCCCGACAGGGAGCTCCTACGAGCAGTACTTC. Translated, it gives CASTPTGSSYEQYF.

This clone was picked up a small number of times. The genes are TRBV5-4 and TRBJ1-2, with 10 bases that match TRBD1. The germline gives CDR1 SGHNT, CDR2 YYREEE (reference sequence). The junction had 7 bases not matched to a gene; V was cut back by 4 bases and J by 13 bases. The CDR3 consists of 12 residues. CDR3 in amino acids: CASSGDRGGFTF. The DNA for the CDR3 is TGTGCCAGCAGCGGGGACAGGGGTGGTTTCACCTTC.

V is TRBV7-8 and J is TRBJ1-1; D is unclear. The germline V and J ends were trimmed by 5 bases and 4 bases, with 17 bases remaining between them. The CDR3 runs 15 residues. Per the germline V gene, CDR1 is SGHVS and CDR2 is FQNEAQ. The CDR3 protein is CASSLLGKVSTEAFF. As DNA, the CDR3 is TGTGCCAGCAGCCTCCTCGGGAAGGTATCCACTGAAGCTTTCTTT.

The CDR3 spells CASSLGTGGITGELFF. CDR3 coding DNA: TGTGCCAGCAGCTTGGGGACAGGGGGTATCACCGGGGAGCTGTTTTTT. This rearrangement joins TRBV5-5 to TRBJ2-2; 10 bases agree with TRBD1. J was trimmed by 4 bases and V by 0 bases; bases with no gene match: 3. Germline CDR1 SGHKS, CDR2 YYEKEE (reference sequence). This CDR3 spans 16 amino acids.

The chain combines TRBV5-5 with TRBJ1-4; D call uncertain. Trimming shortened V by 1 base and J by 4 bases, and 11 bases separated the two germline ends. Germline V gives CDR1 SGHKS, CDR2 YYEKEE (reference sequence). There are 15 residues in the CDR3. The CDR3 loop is CASSLIGEVNEKLFF. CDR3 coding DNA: TGTGCCAGCAGCTTGATTGGGGAAGTTAATGAAAAACTGTTTTTT.

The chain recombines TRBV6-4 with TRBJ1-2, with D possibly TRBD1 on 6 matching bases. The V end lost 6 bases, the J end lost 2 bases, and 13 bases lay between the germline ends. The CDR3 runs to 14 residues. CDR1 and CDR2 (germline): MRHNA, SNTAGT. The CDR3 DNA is TGTGCCAGCAGAGAGGGGGGAGCCAACTATGGCTACACCTTC. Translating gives CASREGGANYGYTF.

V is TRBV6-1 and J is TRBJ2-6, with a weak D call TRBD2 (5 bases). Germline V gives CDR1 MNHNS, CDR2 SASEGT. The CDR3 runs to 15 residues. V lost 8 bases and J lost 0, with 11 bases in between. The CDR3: CASRGRRSGANVLTF. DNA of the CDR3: TGTGCCAGCCGGGGTCGGCGCTCTGGGGCCAACGTCCTGACTTTC.

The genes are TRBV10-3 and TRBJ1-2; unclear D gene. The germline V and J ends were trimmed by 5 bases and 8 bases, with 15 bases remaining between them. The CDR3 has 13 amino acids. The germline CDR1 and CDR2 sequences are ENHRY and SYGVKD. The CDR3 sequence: CAISYQEGYGYTF. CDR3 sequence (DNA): TGTGCCATCAGTTACCAGGAGGGCTACGGCTACACCTTC.

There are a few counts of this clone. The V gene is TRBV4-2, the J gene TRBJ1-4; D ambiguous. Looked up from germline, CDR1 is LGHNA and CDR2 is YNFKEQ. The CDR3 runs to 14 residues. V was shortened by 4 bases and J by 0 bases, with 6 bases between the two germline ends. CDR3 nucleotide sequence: TGTGCCAGCAGCCCGGACTCAACTAATGAAAAACTGTTTTTT. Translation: CASSPDSTNEKLFF.

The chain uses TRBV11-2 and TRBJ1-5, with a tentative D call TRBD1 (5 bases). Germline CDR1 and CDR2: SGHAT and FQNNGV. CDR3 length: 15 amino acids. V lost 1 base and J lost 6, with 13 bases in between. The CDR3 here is CASSLVSQGGQPQHF. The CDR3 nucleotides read TGTGCCAGCAGCTTAGTTTCCCAGGGCGGTCAGCCCCAGCATTTT.

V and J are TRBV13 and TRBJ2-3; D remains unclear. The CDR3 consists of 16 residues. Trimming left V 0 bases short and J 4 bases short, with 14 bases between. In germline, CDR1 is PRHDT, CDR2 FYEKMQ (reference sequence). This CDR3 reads CASSLGENSPPDTQYF. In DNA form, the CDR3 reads TGTGCCAGCAGCTTAGGCGAAAATAGTCCTCCAGATACGCAGTATTTT.

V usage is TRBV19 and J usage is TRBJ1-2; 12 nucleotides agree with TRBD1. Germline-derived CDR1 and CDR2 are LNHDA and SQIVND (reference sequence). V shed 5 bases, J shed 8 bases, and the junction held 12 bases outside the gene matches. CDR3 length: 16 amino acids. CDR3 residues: CASSLPGTGGAEGYTF. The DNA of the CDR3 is TGTGCCAGTAGTTTACCCGGGACAGGGGGCGCGGAGGGCTACACCTTC.

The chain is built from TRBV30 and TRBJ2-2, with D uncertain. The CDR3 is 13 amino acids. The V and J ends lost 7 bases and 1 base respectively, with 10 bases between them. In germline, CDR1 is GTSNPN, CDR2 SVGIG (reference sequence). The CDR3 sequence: CAFPIRNTGELFF. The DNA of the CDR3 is TGTGCCTTCCCCATTCGGAACACCGGGGAGCTGTTTTTT.

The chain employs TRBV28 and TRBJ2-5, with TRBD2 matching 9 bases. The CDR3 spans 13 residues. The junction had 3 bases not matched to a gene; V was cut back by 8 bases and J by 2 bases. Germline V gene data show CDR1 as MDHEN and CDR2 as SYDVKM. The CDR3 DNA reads TGTGCCAGCGTCCTAGCGGGGCAAGAGACCCAGTACTTC. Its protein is CASVLAGQETQYF.

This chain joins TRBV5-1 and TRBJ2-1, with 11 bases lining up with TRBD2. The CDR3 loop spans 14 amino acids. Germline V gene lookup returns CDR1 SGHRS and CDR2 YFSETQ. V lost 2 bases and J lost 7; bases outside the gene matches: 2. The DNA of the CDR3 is TGCGCCAGCAGCTTTGTAGCGGGGGGGAATGAGCAGTTCTTC. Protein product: CASSFVAGGNEQFF.

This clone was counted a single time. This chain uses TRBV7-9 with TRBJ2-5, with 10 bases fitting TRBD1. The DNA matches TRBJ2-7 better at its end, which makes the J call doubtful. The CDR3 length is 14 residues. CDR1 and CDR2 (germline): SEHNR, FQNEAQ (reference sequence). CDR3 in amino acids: CASSNDRGLYEQYF. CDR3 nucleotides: TGTGCCAGCAGCAACGACAGGGGGCTTTACGAGCAGTACTTC.

CDR3 nucleotide sequence: TGTGCCAGCAGTACACGCGACGGGAACACTGAAGCTTTCTTT. This gives the protein CASSTRDGNTEAFF. The J gene is TRBJ1-1, the V gene TRBV28; unclear D gene. Per germline, CDR1 MDHEN and CDR2 SYDVKM. The ends were cut back, 5 bases at V and 1 base at J, with 11 bases in the middle. CDR3 length: 14 residues.

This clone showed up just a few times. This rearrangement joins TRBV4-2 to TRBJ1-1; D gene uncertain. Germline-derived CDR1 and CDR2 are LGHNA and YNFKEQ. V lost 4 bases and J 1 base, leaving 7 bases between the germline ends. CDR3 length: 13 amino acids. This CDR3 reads CASSLEPNTEAFF. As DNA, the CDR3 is TGTGCCAGCAGCCTCGAGCCGAACACTGAAGCTTTCTTT.

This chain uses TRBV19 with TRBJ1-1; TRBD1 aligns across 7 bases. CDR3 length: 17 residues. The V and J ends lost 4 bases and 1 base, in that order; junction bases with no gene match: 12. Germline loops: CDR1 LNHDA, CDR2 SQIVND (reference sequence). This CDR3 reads CASSKHPWDSKNTEAFF. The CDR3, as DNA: TGTGCCAGTAGTAAACACCCCTGGGACAGCAAGAACACTGAAGCTTTCTTT.

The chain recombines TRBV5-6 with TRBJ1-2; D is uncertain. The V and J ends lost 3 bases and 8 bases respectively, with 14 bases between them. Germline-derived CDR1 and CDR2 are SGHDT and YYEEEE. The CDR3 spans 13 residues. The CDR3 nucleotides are TGTGCCAGCAGCTCGGACCGTTTTTACGGCTACACCTTC. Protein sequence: CASSSDRFYGYTF.

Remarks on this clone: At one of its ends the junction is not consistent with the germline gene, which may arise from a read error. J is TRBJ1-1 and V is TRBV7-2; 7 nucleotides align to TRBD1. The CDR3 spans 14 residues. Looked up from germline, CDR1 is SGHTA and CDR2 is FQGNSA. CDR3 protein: CASSLGQMNTEASF. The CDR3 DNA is TGTGCCAGCAGCTTGGGACAGATGAACACTGAAGCTTCCTTT.